This TCR beta chain was observed in a study of cytomegalovirus exposure and HLA in healthy donors. The germline V gene has CDR1 SGHRS and CDR2 YFSETQ. This CDR3 has 15 amino acids. Trimming at V came to 0 bases and at J to 9 bases, leaving 2 bases not matched to a gene. Use of 60 Vbeta and 13 Jbeta primers characterized the PCR. Clones were read by immunoSEQ multiplex PCR, and TCRdb kept only the in-frame ones, dropping some. The table includes 200,000 to 250,000 clones, around 88% detected once. Notes on the study in general: A classifier reportedly called cytomegalovirus status with high sensitivity and specificity. As a later analysis showed, several of the most significant clusters appeared to be linked to common viral pathogens.

With regard to this clone: Its antigen is as yet unknown.

Specimen: PBMCs. The chain employs TRBV5-1 and TRBJ1-6; 11 bases match TRBD1. The clonotype comes from a woman between 18 and 29 years old in good health and CMV-seronegative. The DNA of the CDR3 is TGCGCCAGCAGCTTGGAGGACAGGGGGCGTTCACCCCTCCACTTT. Translation gives CASSLEDRGRSPLHF. Complete variable domain (other parts from reference TRBV5-1 and TRBJ1-6): KAGVTQTPRYLIKTRGQQVTLSCSPISGHRSVSWYQQTPGQGLQFLFEYFSETQRNKGNFPGRFSGRQFSNSRSEMNVSTLELGDSALYLCASSLEDRGRSPLHFGNGTRLTVT.